The next 30 T cell receptor beta chains were all read from a single sample in a study of identical twins. TCRdb reanalysed the 5' RACE reads using MiXCR and keeps one entry per CDR3 protein. The sample records approximately 240,000 distinct CDR3 sequences, more than 12% being singletons. Material: memory (CD45RO+) T cells sorted from blood. All receptors come from a woman under 30 in good health.

This clonotype was found a few times. The chain uses TRBV6-5 and TRBJ1-1; maybe TRBD1 (6 bases). Germline V lookup: CDR1 MNHEY, CDR2 SVGAGI. V gave up 5 bases and J gave up 8 bases, with 12 bases separating them. The CDR3 has 12 residues. The CDR3: CASSNRASEAFF. CDR3 sequence (DNA): TGTGCCAGCAGTAACAGGGCTTCGGAAGCTTTCTTT.

The sample holds a few counts of this clonotype. The chain carries TRBV5-1 and TRBJ2-5; D may correspond to TRBD1 or TRBD2 (5 bases each). Germline V CDR1 and CDR2: SGHRS, YFSETQ. CDR3 length equals 15 residues. V was shortened by 4 bases and J by 4 bases, with 17 bases between the two germline ends. DNA for the CDR3: TGCGCCAGCAGCCCCGAGGGGCACTCCGGAGAGACCCAGTACTTC. This sequence encodes CASSPEGHSGETQYF.

This clonotype was detected only a few times. The chain is built from TRBV9 and TRBJ2-1, with TRBD2 matching 12 bases. CDR3 size: 16 residues. Germline assignment: CDR1 SGDLS and CDR2 YYNGEE. Trimming removed 4 bases from V and 7 bases from J; junction bases left unmatched: 9. CDR3 sequence (DNA): TGTGCCAGCAGCCCCCAGACTAGCGGGAGTCGGAATGAGCAGTTCTTC. Translation gives CASSPQTSGSRNEQFF.

This clonotype has a handful of counts. The V call is TRBV20-1, the J call TRBJ2-5; D call uncertain. From germline, CDR1 is DFQATT and CDR2 SNEGSKA (reference sequence). The CDR3 loop spans 13 amino acids. V was pared by 7 bases and J by 7 bases, with 19 bases between. CDR3 DNA sequence: TGCAGTGTTTACACGAGACTGCGAGGGACCCAGTACTTC. Encoded protein: CSVYTRLRGTQYF.

This clonotype was detected ten times or more. V gene TRBV7-8 combines with J gene TRBJ1-4; no reliable D call. Germline-derived CDR1 and CDR2 are SGHVS and FQNEAQ. CDR3 length equals 13 residues. Trimming took off 3 bases at V and 7 bases at J, with 9 bases between the two ends. CDR3 sequence: CASSFPLSEKLFF. CDR3 nucleotide sequence: TGTGCCAGCAGCTTCCCTTTAAGTGAAAAACTGTTTTTT.

This clonotype has a count of ten or more. The chain joins TRBV29-1 to TRBJ2-7, with 13 bases fitting TRBD2. The CDR3 has 11 residues. V gave up 7 bases and J gave up 9 bases; unmatched junction bases: 3. The germline gives CDR1 SQVTM, CDR2 ANQGSEA. CDR3 in DNA: TGCAGCGGGACTAGCGGGAGTTCGCAGTACTTC. This translates into CSGTSGSSQYF.

This clonotype appeared a few times. The chain recombines TRBV2 with TRBJ1-1; D is unclear. Germline V gene data show CDR1 as SNHLY and CDR2 as FYNNEI. CDR3 length: 13 amino acids. V lost 7 bases, J lost 7 bases, and 16 bases lay in between. This CDR3 reads CASNLAGNGEAFF. The CDR3 DNA reads TGTGCCAGCAATCTAGCCGGGAACGGTGAAGCTTTCTTT.

This clonotype was seen only a few times. The chain recombines TRBV5-1 with TRBJ2-1; D call uncertain. The CDR3 length is 14 residues. Trimming shortened V by 0 bases and J by 2 bases, and 6 bases separated the two germline ends. Germline V gene data show CDR1 as SGHRS and CDR2 as YFSETQ. For the CDR3, the DNA is TGCGCCAGCAGCTTGGAGAGGCCCTACAATGAGCAGTTCTTC. It codes for CASSLERPYNEQFF.

The sample holds many counts of this clonotype. The chain couples TRBV5-1 to TRBJ2-3; D remains unclear. CDR1 and CDR2 from the germline V gene are SGHRS and YFSETQ. V was pared by 0 bases and J by 7 bases, with 3 bases between. The CDR3 totals 11 residues. The CDR3, as DNA: TGCGCCAGCAGCTTGGAGTATACGCAGTATTTT. This translates into CASSLEYTQYF.

In this sample, this clonotype turned up many times. This chain joins TRBV29-1 and TRBJ1-2; no clear D. This CDR3 has 11 residues. Germline CDR1 is SQVTM and CDR2 is ANQGSEA. Trimming removed 7 bases at V and 4 bases at J, with 10 bases between. Here the CDR3 DNA reads TGCAGCGCCCCGGTACCCTATGGCTACACCTTC. It specifies CSAPVPYGYTF.

The chain links TRBV2 to TRBJ2-7; possible D gene TRBD2, 5 bases. V was clipped by 8 bases and J by 0 bases, with 14 bases between them. This CDR3 has 14 residues. Germline V CDR1 and CDR2: SNHLY, FYNNEI. The chain's CDR3 is CASGRARSSYEQYF. The CDR3 DNA reads TGTGCCAGCGGGCGGGCTAGGAGCTCCTACGAGCAGTACTTC.

This clonotype came up a few times. V and J are TRBV5-1 and TRBJ2-4; possibly TRBD1 or TRBD2 for D (5 bases each). V lost 4 bases to trimming and J lost 7 bases, with 15 bases between them. The CDR3 is 14 residues long. In germline, CDR1 is SGHRS, CDR2 YFSETQ. The CDR3: CASSPATGRNIQYF. The CDR3 DNA reads as TGCGCCAGCAGCCCTGCCACGGGACGGAACATTCAGTACTTC. The full variable domain, its missing parts supplied by reference TRBV5-1 and TRBJ2-4, is KAGVTQTPRYLIKTRGQQVTLSCSPISGHRSVSWYQQTPGQGLQFLFEYFSETQRNKGNFPGRFSGRQFSNSRSEMNVSTLELGDSALYLCASSPATGRNIQYFGAGTRLSVL.

In its sample, this clonotype was seen many times. The rearrangement uses TRBV9 and TRBJ2-1; D unclear. This CDR3 has 19 amino acids. Per germline, CDR1 SGDLS and CDR2 YYNGEE. Between the trimmed V and J ends, which lost 4 bases and 0 bases, there was a span of 23 bases. The CDR3 DNA follows: TGTGCCAGCAGCCCAGGCCTGACAAGGGCCCGAAGCTCCTACAATGAGCAGTTCTTC. This gives the protein CASSPGLTRARSSYNEQFF.

This chain links TRBV5-1 with TRBJ1-1; D ambiguous. Germline V CDR1 and CDR2: SGHRS, YFSETQ. There are 14 residues in the CDR3. The V gene lost 6 bases and the J gene lost 3 bases, with 15 bases spanning the gap. The CDR3, as DNA: TGCGCCAGCAAAAGGGCTTGGCAGGACACTGAAGCTTTCTTT. Translation: CASKRAWQDTEAFF.

This rearrangement joins TRBV6-2 or TRBV6-3 to TRBJ2-7; no reliable D call. Trimming took off 7 bases at V and 3 bases at J, with 16 bases between the two ends. The CDR3 is made up of 14 amino acids. Germline CDR1 MNHEY, CDR2 SVGEGT. The CDR3 bases are TGTGCCAGCAAGTCGTTCCTACCCCTCTACGAGCAGTACTTC. Protein product: CASKSFLPLYEQYF.

This sequence joins TRBV2 and TRBJ2-2, with D possibly TRBD1 on 5 matching bases. CDR3 size: 13 residues. Looked up from germline, CDR1 is SNHLY and CDR2 is FYNNEI. Trimming stripped 6 bases from V and 7 bases from J, with 12 bases between. The CDR3 is CASRAGISGELFF. DNA for the CDR3: TGTGCCAGCAGAGCAGGGATCAGCGGGGAGCTGTTTTTT.

This clonotype has ten or more counts. This sequence joins TRBV9 and TRBJ2-1; D is perhaps TRBD1 (6 bases). V lost 0 bases, J lost 8 bases, and 15 bases lay in between. Germline V gene lookup returns CDR1 SGDLS and CDR2 YYNGEE. The length of the CDR3 is 15 residues. This chain's CDR3 is CASSVAPGEGDEQFF. The CDR3 coding sequence is TGTGCCAGCAGCGTAGCTCCAGGGGAAGGAGATGAGCAGTTCTTC. Full variable domain (rest looked up from reference TRBV9 and TRBJ2-1): DSGVTQTPKHLITATGQRVTLRCSPRSGDLSVYWYQQSLDQGLQFLIQYYNGEERAKGNILERFSAQQFPDLHSELNLSSLELGDSALYFCASSVAPGEGDEQFFGPGTRLTVL.

There are a few counts of this clonotype. The CDR3 DNA sequence: TGTGCCAGCAGCGGTACTGAAGCTTTCTTT. Its protein product is CASSGTEAFF. The chain links TRBV11-2 to TRBJ1-1; D remains ambiguous. This CDR3 contains 10 residues. Between the trimmed V and J ends, which lost 5 bases and 5 bases, there was a span of 3 bases. Per the germline V gene, CDR1 is SGHAT and CDR2 is FQNNGV. Supplemented by reference TRBV11-2 and TRBJ1-1, the full variable domain reads EAGVAQSPRYKIIEKRQSVAFWCNPISGHATLYWYQQILGQGPKLLIQFQNNGVVDDSQLPKDRFSAERLKGVDSTLKIQPAKLEDSAVYLCASSGTEAFFGQGTRLTVV.

This clonotype was counted ten times or more. The V and J genes are TRBV7-2 and TRBJ1-2; TRBD1 aligns across 7 bases. The CDR3 contains 14 residues. Germline CDR1 is SGHTA and CDR2 is FQGNSA. Germline trimming cut 5 bases from V and 8 bases from J; bases unmatched to any gene: 11. The CDR3 sequence: CASSPVRDSRGYTF. The DNA for the CDR3 is TGTGCCAGCAGCCCCGTCCGGGACAGTCGGGGCTACACCTTC.

This chain joins TRBV5-6 and TRBJ2-7; D call uncertain. The V and J ends lost 7 bases and 0 bases respectively, with 17 bases between them. This CDR3 is built from 15 residues. Germline CDR1 and CDR2: SGHDT and YYEEEE. CDR3 in DNA: TGTGCCAGCTCCCGGACCGGATTTAGCTCCTACGAGCAGTACTTC. This translates into CASSRTGFSSYEQYF.

The chain carries TRBV15 and TRBJ2-1; weak D call: TRBD2 (7 bases). There are 19 residues in the CDR3. With 1 base removed from V and 2 bases from J, the gap between germline ends came to 21 bases. Germline-derived CDR1 and CDR2 are LNHNV and YYDKDF (reference sequence). CDR3 nucleotide sequence: TGTGCCACCAGCAGAGGGGGGTTTGCGGGGGCCAACACCTACAATGAGCAGTTCTTC. Translation: CATSRGGFAGANTYNEQFF.

In its sample, this clonotype was seen a few times. The chain carries TRBV3-1 and TRBJ1-2; D perhaps matches TRBD1 (6 bases). Germline V CDR1 and CDR2: LGHDT, YNNKEL (reference sequence). The CDR3 runs to 14 residues. V was pared by 3 bases and J by 8 bases, with 16 bases between. CDR3 sequence: CASSQRQAAKGYTF. In DNA, the CDR3 is TGTGCCAGCAGCCAGAGACAGGCGGCCAAGGGCTACACCTTC.

The chain has TRBV27 and TRBJ2-1; D uncertain. The CDR3 contains 14 residues. V lost 7 bases and J lost 7, with 17 bases in between. Germline V gene sequence: CDR1 MNHEY, CDR2 SMNVEV (reference sequence). The CDR3 is CASNTGPNGNEQFF. In nucleotides, the CDR3 is TGTGCCAGCAACACGGGCCCAAACGGGAATGAGCAGTTCTTC.

This clonotype was seen more than once but under ten times. This chain uses TRBV4-3 with TRBJ1-1; D is unclear. Germline V gives CDR1 LGHNA, CDR2 YSLEER. This CDR3 contains 12 residues. V lost 0 bases, J lost 5 bases, and 4 bases lay in between. CDR3 bases: TGCGCCAGCAGCCAAGACATGACTGAAGCTTTCTTT. Its translation: CASSQDMTEAFF.

Only a few counts were recorded for this clonotype. The chain has TRBV10-3 and TRBJ2-3; 9 bases align to TRBD1. This CDR3 comprises 16 residues. With V trimmed by 5 bases and J by 6 bases, 12 bases remained unmatched. CDR1 and CDR2 from the germline V gene are ENHRY and SYGVKD. The CDR3 reads CAISYTGGAVGDTQYF. The CDR3 bases are TGTGCCATCAGTTACACAGGGGGCGCGGTAGGTGATACGCAGTATTTT.

The V call is TRBV7-9, the J call TRBJ1-1, with 7 bases that match TRBD1. The CDR3 has 16 amino acids. Germline V CDR1 and CDR2: SEHNR, FQNEAQ (reference sequence). The V segment lost 3 bases and the J segment 2 bases; nucleotides outside the gene matches: 9. The CDR3 is CASSFSQGVGNTEAFF. DNA for the CDR3: TGTGCCAGCAGCTTTTCGCAGGGGGTGGGAAACACTGAAGCTTTCTTT.

A remark on this clonotype: An end of the junction differs from the germline gene, which may be a read error. The chain has TRBV6-5 and TRBJ2-3; 9 nucleotides line up with TRBD2. Germline V gene lookup returns CDR1 MNHEY and CDR2 SVGAGI. CDR3 length: 14 amino acids. The CDR3 is CASSYSGGRANWDF. CDR3 coding DNA: TGTGCCAGCAGTTACTCAGGCGGGAGGGCCAATTGGGATTTT.

This clonotype was detected only a few times. The genes are TRBV7-6 and TRBJ1-1; D unclear. The CDR3 is 13 amino acids. Germline assignment: CDR1 SGHVS and CDR2 FNYEAQ. Trimming pared 0 bases from V and 6 bases from J, leaving 8 bases between. The CDR3 DNA follows: TGTGCCAGCAGCTTAGCCGGGCTATCTGAAGCTTTCTTT. This encodes CASSLAGLSEAFF.

In its sample, this clonotype was seen a few times. The chain is built from TRBV2 and TRBJ1-5, with 8 bases that match TRBD1. Germline V gives CDR1 SNHLY, CDR2 FYNNEI. The ends lost 7 bases at V and 3 bases at J; junction bases unmatched: 8. The CDR3 covers 15 residues. DNA for the CDR3: TGTGCCAGCACCTTGGACAGGGTCCCCAATCAGCCCCAGCATTTT. Encoded protein: CASTLDRVPNQPQHF.

This clonotype was counted only a few times. The chain carries TRBV5-1 and TRBJ2-2; tentative D call: TRBD2 (5 bases). CDR3 length: 14 amino acids. Germline V gene lookup returns CDR1 SGHRS and CDR2 YFSETQ. Trimming shortened V by 0 bases and J by 6 bases, and 9 bases separated the two germline ends. The chain's CDR3 is CASSLARVAGELFF. The CDR3 region has the DNA TGCGCCAGCAGCTTGGCGAGGGTAGCCGGGGAGCTGTTTTTT.